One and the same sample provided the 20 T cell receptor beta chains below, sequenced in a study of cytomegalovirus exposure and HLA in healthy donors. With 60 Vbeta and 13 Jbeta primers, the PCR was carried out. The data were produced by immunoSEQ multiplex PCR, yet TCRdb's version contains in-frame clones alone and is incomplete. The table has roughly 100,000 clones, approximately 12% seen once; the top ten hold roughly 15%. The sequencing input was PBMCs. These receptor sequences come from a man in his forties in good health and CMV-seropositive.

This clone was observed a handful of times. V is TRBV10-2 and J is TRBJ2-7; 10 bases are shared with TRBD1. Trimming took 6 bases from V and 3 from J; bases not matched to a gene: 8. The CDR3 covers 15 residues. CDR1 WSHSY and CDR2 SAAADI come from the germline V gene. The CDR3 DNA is TGCGCCAGCAGATTCGACAGGGGGCAGATCTACGAGCAGTACTTC. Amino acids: CASRFDRGQIYEQYF.

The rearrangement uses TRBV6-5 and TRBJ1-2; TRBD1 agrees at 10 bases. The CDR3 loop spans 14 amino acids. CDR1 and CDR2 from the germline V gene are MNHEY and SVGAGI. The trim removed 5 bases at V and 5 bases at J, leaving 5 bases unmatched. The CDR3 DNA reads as TGTGCCAGCAGTCGACAGGGGGCCCTATATGGCTACACCTTC. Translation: CASSRQGALYGYTF.

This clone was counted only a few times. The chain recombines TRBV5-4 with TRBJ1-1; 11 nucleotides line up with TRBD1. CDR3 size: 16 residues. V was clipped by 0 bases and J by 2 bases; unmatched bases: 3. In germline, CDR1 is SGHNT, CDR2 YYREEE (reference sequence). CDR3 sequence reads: CASSLGGTGGNTEAFF. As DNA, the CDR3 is TGTGCCAGCAGCTTGGGGGGGACAGGGGGTAACACTGAAGCTTTCTTT.

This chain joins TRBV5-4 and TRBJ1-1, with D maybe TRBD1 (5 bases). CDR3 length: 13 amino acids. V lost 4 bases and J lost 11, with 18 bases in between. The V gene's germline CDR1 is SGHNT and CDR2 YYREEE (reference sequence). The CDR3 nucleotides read TGTGCCAGCAGCACGTTCAGCCTGTCAGGGGCTTTCTTT. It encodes CASSTFSLSGAFF. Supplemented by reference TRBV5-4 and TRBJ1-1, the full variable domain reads ETGVTQSPTHLIKTRGQQVTLRCSSQSGHNTVSWYQQALGQGPQFIFQYYREEENGRGNFPPRFSGLQFPNYSSELNVNALELDDSALYLCASSTFSLSGAFFGQGTRLTVV.

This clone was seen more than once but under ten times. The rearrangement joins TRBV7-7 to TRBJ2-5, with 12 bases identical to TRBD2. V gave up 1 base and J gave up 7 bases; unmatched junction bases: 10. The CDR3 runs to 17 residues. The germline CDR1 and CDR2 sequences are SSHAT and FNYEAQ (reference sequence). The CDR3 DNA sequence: TGTGCCAGCAGCTTAGGGCTAGCGGGAGGGCCGGTCGGGACCCAGTACTTC. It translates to CASSLGLAGGPVGTQYF.

In DNA form, the CDR3 reads TGCGCCAGCAGTGTACAGGGGGAGATGAACACTGAAGCTTTCTTT. It specifies CASSVQGEMNTEAFF. This chain links TRBV10-1 with TRBJ1-1; 8 bases are a match to TRBD1. V was clipped by 4 bases and J by 0 bases; unmatched bases: 4. Germline loops: CDR1 WNHNN, CDR2 SYGVQD (reference sequence). The length of the CDR3 is 15 residues.

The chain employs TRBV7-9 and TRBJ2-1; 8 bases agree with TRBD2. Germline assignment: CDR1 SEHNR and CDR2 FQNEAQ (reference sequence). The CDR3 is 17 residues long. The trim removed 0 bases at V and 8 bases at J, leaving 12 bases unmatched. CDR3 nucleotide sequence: TGTGCCAGCAGCTTAGCGCGATCGGGAGGGCCAGGGTATGAGCAGTTCTTC. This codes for CASSLARSGGPGYEQFF.

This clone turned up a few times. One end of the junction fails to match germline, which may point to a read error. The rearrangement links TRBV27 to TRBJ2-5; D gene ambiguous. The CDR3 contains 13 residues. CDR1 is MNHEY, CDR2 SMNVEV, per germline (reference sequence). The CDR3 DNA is TGTGCCAGCAGTTTATCTTGGCAAGAGGCCCAGTACTTC. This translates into CASSLSWQEAQYF.

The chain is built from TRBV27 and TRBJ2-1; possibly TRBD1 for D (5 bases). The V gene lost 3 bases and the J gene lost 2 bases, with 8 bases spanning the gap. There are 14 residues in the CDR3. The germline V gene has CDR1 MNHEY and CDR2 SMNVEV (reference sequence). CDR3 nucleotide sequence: TGTGCCAGCAGTTTGACAGTTGCCTACAATGAGCAGTTCTTC. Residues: CASSLTVAYNEQFF.

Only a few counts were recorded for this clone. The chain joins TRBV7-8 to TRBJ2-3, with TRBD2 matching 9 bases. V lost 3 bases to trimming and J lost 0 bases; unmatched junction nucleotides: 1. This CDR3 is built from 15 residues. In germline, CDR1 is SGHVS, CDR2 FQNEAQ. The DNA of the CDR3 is TGTGCCAGCAGCTTGCTAGCGGGAAGCACAGATACGCAGTATTTT. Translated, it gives CASSLLAGSTDTQYF.

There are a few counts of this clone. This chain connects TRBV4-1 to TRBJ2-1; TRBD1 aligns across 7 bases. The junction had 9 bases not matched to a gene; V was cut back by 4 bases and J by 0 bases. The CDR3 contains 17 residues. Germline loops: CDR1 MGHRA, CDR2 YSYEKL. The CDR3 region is CASSPSGTASSYNEQFF. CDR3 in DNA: TGCGCCAGCAGCCCTTCCGGGACAGCGAGCTCCTACAATGAGCAGTTCTTC.

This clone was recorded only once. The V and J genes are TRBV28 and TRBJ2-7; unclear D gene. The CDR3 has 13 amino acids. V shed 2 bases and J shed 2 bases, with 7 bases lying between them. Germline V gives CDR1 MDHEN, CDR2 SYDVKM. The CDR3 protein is CASSLSQTYEQYF. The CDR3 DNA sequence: TGTGCCAGCAGTTTAAGCCAAACCTACGAGCAGTACTTC.

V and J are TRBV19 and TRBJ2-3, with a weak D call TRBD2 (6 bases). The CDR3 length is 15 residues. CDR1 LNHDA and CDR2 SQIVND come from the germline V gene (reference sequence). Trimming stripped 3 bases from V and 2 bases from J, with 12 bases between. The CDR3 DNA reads TGTGCCAGTAGTATGGGGCGGGGATCCACAGATACGCAGTATTTT. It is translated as CASSMGRGSTDTQYF.

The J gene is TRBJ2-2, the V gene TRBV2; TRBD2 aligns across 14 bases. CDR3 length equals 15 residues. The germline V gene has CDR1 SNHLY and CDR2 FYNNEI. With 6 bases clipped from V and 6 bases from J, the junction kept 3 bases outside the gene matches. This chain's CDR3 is CASRGLAGVPGELFF. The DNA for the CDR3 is TGTGCCAGCAGGGGACTAGCGGGAGTCCCCGGGGAGCTGTTTTTT.

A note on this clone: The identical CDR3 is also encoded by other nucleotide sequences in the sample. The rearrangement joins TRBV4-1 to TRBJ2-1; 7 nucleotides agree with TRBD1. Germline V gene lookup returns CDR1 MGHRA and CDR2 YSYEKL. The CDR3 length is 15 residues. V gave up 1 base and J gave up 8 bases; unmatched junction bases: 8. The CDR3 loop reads CASSQAGLRGHEQFF. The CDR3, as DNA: TGCGCCAGCAGCCAAGCCGGGCTAAGGGGGCATGAGCAGTTCTTC.

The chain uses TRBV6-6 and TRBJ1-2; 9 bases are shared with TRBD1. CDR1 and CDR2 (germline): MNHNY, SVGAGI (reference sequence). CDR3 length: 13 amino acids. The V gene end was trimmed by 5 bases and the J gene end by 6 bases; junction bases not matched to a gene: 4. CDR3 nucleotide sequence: TGTGCCAGCAGTAAGGGGACAGGGAATGGCTACACCTTC. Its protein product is CASSKGTGNGYTF.

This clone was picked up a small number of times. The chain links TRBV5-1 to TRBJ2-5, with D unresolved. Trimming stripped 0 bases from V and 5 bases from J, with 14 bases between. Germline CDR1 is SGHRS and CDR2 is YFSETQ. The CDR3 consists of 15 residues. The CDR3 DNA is TGCGCCAGCAGCTTGGGGGCTCGCCCTGGCGAGACCCAGTACTTC. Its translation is CASSLGARPGETQYF.

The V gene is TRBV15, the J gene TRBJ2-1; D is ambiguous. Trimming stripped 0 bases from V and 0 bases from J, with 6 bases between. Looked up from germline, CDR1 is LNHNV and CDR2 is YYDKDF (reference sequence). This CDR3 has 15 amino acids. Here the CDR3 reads CATSRDPYSYNEQFF. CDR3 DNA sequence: TGTGCCACCAGCAGAGATCCGTACTCCTACAATGAGCAGTTCTTC.

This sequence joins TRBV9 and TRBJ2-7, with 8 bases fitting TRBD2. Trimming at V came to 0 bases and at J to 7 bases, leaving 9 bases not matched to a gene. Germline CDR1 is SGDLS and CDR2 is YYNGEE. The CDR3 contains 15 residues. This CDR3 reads CASSVVTGGPGEQYF. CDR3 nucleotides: TGTGCCAGCAGCGTAGTGACGGGAGGGCCGGGGGAGCAGTACTTC.

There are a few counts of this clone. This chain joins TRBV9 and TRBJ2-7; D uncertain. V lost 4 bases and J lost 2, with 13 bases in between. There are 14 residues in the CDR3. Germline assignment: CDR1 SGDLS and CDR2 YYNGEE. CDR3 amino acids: CASSSEAVPYEQYF. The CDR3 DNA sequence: TGTGCCAGCAGCTCCGAGGCTGTTCCCTACGAGCAGTACTTC.